This paragraph covers one T cell receptor beta chain sequence. This record belongs to a study of blood T cell repertoires in COVID-19. Study-level background: Sites in the United States, Italy and Spain provided acute and convalescent COVID-19 samples.

Per the germline V gene, CDR1 is SGHVS and CDR2 is FQNEAQ. V lost 6 bases and J lost 2; bases outside the gene matches: 14. This CDR3 has 17 amino acids. Clones were read by immunoSEQ multiplex PCR, and TCRdb kept only the in-frame ones, dropping some. Of 70,000 to 90,000 clones in the sample, 90% were seen once. Source material: peripheral blood. This clonotype was sampled from a human donor in a cohort sampled during active COVID-19. The gene calls are TRBV7-8 and TRBJ1-2, with 8 bases fitting TRBD1. The CDR3 sequence: CASRDRERTVGNYGYTF. DNA of the CDR3: TGTGCCAGCAGGGACAGGGAGAGGACAGTGGGGAACTATGGCTACACCTTC. Using reference TRBV7-8 and TRBJ1-2 for the parts outside the CDR3, the full variable domain is GAGVSQSPRYKVAKRGQDVALRCDPISGHVSLFWYQQALGQGPEFLTYFQNEAQLDKSGLPSDRFFAERPEGSVSTLKIQRTQQEDSAVYLCASRDRERTVGNYGYTFGSGTRLTVV.